This TCR beta chain was recovered during a study of blood T cell repertoires in COVID-19. TCRdb's copy holds only in-frame clones and misses some; the assay was immunoSEQ multiplex PCR. The table lists hundreds of thousands of clones, 80% to 90% of them singletons. Germline CDR1 reads SQVTM; CDR2 reads ANQGSEA. CDR3 size: 15 residues. Unmatched junction bases numbered 5, after V lost 0 bases and J lost 3 bases. The specimen sequenced was peripheral blood. V gene TRBV29-1 combines with J gene TRBJ2-1, with 7 positions matching TRBD1. This TCR derives from a woman in her 70s with COVID-19, enrolled during active disease. DNA for the CDR3: TGCAGCGTTGAAGACCTCCGGGACAGCTACAATGAGCAGTTCTTC. Amino acid sequence: CSVEDLRDSYNEQFF.